A selection of T cell receptor beta chains follows, all from one sample in a study of cytotoxic CD8 clonotypes in ibrutinib-treated CLL. Profiling relied on immunoSEQ multiplex PCR, and the TCRdb table lists in-frame clones only, not all of them. The table lists approximately 100,000 clones, 70% to 85% of them singletons. Source: PBMCs, taken after 12 months of ibrutinib treatment. All receptors derive from a human donor with chronic lymphocytic leukemia. CDR3s include the opening cysteine and the closing phenylalanine or tryptophan.

V,length,J,CDR3
TRBV30,13,TRBJ2-7,CAWNKEGPYEQYF
TRBV11-3,15,TRBJ2-5,CASSSRRGKSGTQYF
TRBV7-3,14,TRBJ1-6,CASSPSGYNSPLHF
TRBV7-9,17,TRBJ2-5,CASSSVGGLAVQETQYF
TRBV4-1,15,TRBJ2-2,CASSQAFRGTGELFF
TRBV6-5,11,TRBJ2-6,CASRHVNVLTF
TRBV5-1,13,TRBJ1-1,CASSFSTNTEAFF
TRBV5-1,17,TRBJ2-1,CASSLGGTGAGPNEQFF
TRBV7-2,12,TRBJ2-5,CASSLEGGTQYF
TRBV7-2,13,TRBJ1-5,CASSFKGNQPQHF
TRBV19,14,TRBJ2-7,CASRSPGQTYEQYF
TRBV5-1,14,TRBJ2-1,CASSFGSSYNEQFF
TRBV29-1,13,TRBJ2-7,CSALPGSSYEQYF
TRBV7-9,14,TRBJ2-4,CASSWGQGKDIQYF
TRBV25-1,16,TRBJ1-1,CASSEYSFGVGTEAFF
TRBV19,13,TRBJ1-5,CASSKDVNQPQHF
TRBV15,14,TRBJ1-2,CATSRDMDGYGYTF
TRBV5-1,14,TRBJ2-7,CASSYGDRAKEQYF
TRBV30,13,TRBJ1-5,CAWGGTHNQPQHF
TRBV7-9,14,TRBJ2-1,CASSTSGTGNEQFF
TRBV29-1,13,TRBJ1-1,CSVGTGGRTEAFF
TRBV7-7,16,TRBJ2-5,CASSLASGGSGETQYF
TRBV18,16,TRBJ1-2,CASSPERGLGAYGYTF
TRBV30,11,TRBJ1-3,CAWSPLSTIYF
TRBV5-1,15,TRBJ2-1,CASSSQSGGAYEQFF